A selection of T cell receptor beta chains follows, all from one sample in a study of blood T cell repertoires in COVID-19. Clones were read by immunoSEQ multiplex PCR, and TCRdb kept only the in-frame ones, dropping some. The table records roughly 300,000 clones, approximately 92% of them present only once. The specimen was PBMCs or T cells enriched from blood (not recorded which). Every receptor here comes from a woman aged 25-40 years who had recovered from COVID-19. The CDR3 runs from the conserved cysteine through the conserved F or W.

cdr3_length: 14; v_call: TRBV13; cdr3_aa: CASSSLTRIYEQYF
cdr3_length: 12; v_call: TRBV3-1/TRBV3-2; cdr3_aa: CASSLSNSPLHF
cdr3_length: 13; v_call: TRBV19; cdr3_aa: CASRGQGDSPLHF
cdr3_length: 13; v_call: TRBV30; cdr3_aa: CAWRRLSGAEAFF
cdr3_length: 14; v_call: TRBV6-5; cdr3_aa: CASTVGGTNEKLFF
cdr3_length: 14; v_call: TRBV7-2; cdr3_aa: CASSLGRGTYEQYF
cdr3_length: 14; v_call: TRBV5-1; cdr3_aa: CASSLFSGGETQYF
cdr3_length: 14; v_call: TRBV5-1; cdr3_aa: CASSLPGGFDTQYF
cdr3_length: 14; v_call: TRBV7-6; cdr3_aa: CASSHGGVLYEQYF
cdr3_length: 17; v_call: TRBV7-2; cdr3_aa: CASSKFRGGETYNEQFF
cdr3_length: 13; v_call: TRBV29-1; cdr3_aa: CSTAGTGLTEAFF
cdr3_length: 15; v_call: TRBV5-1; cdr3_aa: CASSLEGRVGYGYTF
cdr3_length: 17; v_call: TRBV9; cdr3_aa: CASSAQVGGSSDNEQFF
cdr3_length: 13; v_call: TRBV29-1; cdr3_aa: CSVVPTNSGEQYF
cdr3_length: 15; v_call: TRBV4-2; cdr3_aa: CASSQELTGTGELFF
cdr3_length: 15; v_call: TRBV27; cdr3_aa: CASSLPGEPTDTQYF
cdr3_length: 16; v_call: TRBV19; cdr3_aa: CASSPRGDSMKAEAFF
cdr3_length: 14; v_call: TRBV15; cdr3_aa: CATQRGPNTGELFF
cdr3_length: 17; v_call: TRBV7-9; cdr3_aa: CASRSGRGGRAADTQYF
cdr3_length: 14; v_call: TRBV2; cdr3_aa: CASSGGQGLYGYTF
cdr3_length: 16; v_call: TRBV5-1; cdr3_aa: CASSPAGTSSGYEQFF
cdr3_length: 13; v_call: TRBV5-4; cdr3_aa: CASSSRDTYGYTF
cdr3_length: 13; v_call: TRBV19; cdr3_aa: CASNALAGDIQYF
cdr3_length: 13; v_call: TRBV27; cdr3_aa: CASSTADSFEQFF
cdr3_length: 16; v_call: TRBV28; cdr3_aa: CASSLGPGTSSYEQYF
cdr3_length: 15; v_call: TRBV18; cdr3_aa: CASSQGESNSYEQYF
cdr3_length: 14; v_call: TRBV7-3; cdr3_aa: CASSATGAGETQYF
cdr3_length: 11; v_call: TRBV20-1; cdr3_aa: CSAMVGNTQYF
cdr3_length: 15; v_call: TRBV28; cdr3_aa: CASSASGGTYNEQFF
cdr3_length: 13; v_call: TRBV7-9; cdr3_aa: CASFSGTGYEQYF
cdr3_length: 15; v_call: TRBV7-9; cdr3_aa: CASSFQGGYNQPQHF
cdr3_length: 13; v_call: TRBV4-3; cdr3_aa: CASSQETGSPLHF
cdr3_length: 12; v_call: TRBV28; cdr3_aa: CASSIPNQPQHF
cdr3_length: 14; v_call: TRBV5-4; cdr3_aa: CASSPSGRASEQFF
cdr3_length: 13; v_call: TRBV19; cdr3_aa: CASSARDRDGYTF
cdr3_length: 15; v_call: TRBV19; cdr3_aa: CASSIDYSLSYEQYF
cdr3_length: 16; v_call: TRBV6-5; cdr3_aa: CASSYSAGSVNYGYTF
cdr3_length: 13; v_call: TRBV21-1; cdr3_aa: CASRQSSYNEQFF
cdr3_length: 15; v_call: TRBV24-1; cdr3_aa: CATSDPRGGSDTQYF
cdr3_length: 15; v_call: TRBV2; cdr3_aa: CASSRRTGSPGELFF
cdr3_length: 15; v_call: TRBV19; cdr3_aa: CASDIAGDSNQPQHF